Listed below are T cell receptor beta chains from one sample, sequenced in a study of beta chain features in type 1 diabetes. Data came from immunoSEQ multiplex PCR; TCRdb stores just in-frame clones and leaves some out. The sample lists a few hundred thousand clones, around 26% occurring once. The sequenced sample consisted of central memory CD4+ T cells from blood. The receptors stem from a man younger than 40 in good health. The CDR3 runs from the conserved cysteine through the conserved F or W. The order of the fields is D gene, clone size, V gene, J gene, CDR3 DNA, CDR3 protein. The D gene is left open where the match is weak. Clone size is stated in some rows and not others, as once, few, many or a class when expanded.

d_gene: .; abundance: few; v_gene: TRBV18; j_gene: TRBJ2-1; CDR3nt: TGTGCCAGCTCACCGGCAGCCTACAATGAGCAGTTCTTC; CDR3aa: CASSPAAYNEQFF
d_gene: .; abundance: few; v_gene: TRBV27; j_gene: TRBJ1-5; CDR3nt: TGTGCCAGCAGTCCTTACAGTGTCCGGGATCAGCCCCAGCATTTT; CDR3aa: CASSPYSVRDQPQHF
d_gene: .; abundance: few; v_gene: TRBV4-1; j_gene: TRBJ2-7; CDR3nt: TGCGCCAGCAGCCTCGGCCCAGCGGAACGTTGGTACGAGCAGTACTTC; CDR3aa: CASSLGPAERWYEQYF
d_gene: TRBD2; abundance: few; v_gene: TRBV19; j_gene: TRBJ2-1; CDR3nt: TGTGCCAGTAGTATTACTAGCGGGAGGAGCAATGAGCAGTTCTTC; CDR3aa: CASSITSGRSNEQFF
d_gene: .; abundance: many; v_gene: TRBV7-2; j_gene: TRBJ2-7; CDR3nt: TGTGCCAGCAGCTCCGACGGCGGGACAATCGAGCAGTACTTC; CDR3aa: CASSSDGGTIEQYF
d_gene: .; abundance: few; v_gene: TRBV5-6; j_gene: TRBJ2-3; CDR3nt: TGTGCCAGCAGCTCGGTCGCGATGGTGAGGTCCACAGATACGCAGTATTTT; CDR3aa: CASSSVAMVRSTDTQYF
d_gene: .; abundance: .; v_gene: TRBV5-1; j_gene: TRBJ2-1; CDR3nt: TGCGCCAGCAGCTTGGTAGGCGCCAACTCCTACAATGAGCAGTTCTTC; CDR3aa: CASSLVGANSYNEQFF
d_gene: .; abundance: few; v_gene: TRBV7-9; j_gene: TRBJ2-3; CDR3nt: TGTGCCAGCAGCCCCGGGACACACACAGATACGCAGTATTTT; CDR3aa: CASSPGTHTDTQYF
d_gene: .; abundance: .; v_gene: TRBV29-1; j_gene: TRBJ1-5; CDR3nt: TGCAGCGTTGAAGAGAACAGTAATCAGCCCCAGCATTTT; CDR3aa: CSVEENSNQPQHF
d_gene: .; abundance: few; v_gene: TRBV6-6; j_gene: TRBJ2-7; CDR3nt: TGTGCCAGCAGCCTCGAGTACGAGCAGTACTTC; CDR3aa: CASSLEYEQYF
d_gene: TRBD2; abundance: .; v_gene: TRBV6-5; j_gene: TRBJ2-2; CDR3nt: TGTGCCAGCACTCCCAGGGCGGGAGGCGGGGAGCTGTTTTTT; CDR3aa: CASTPRAGGGELFF
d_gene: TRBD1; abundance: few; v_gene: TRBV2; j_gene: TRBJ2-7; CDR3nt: TGTGCCAGCCGACGATCGGACAGGAGGCAGCAGTACTTC; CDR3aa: CASRRSDRRQQYF
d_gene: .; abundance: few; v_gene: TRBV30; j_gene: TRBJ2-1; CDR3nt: TGTGCCTGGAGTGCTAGCGAGATACTTTACAATGAGCAGTTCTTC; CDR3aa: CAWSASEILYNEQFF
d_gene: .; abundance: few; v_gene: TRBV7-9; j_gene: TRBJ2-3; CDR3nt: TGTGCCAGCAGCTTAACAGGTGGCGGGGATACGCAGTATTTT; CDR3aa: CASSLTGGGDTQYF
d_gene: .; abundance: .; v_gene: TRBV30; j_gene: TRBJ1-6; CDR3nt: TGTGCCTGGAGTGTAGGGGACACCAATTCACCCCTCCACTTT; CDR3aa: CAWSVGDTNSPLHF
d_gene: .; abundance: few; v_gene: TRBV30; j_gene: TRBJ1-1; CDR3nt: TGTGCCCGGGAGGGTAGGTCGAACACTGAAGCTTTCTTT; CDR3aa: CAREGRSNTEAFF
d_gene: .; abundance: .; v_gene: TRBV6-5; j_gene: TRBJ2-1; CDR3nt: TGTGCCAGCAGTTACGGGATCTACAATGAGCAGTTCTTC; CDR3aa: CASSYGIYNEQFF
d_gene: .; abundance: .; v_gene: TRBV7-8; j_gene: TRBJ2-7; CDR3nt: TGTGCCAGCAGCTTAGTTACTAGTAGCCACGAGCAGTACTTC; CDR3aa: CASSLVTSSHEQYF
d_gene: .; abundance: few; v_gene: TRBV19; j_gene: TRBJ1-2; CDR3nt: TGTGCCAGTAGTACCCCTCTGGAGGGGACAATCTCTGGCTATGGCTACACCTTC; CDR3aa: CASSTPLEGTISGYGYTF
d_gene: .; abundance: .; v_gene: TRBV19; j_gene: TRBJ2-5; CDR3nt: TGTGCCAGTAGTATAGGTCGGAAAGAGACCCAGTACTTC; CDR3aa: CASSIGRKETQYF
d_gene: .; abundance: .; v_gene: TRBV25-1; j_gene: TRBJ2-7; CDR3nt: TGTGCCAGCAGTGAATACCCCGGGGGAGAGCAGTACTTC; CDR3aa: CASSEYPGGEQYF
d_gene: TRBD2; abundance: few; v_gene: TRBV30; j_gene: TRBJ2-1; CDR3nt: TGTGCCTGGAGTGAGGGGACTAGCGCTTACAATGAGCAGTTCTTC; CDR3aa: CAWSEGTSAYNEQFF
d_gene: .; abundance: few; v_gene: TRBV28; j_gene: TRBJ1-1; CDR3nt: TGTGCCAGCAGTTCAGGGACCGGGGAGAACACTGAAGCTTTCTTT; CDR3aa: CASSSGTGENTEAFF
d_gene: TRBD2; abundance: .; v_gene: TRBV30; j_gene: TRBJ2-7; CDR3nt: TGTGCCTGGAGTTCCCGGACTAGCGGGAGAGAGCAGTACTTC; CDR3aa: CAWSSRTSGREQYF
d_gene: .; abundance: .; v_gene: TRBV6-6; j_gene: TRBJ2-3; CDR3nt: TGTGCCAGCAGTGCCCAGGGAACAGATACGCAGTATTTT; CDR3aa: CASSAQGTDTQYF
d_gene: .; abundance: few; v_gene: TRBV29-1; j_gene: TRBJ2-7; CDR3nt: TGCAGCGTTGAGGCGGACACCTACGAGCAGTACTTC; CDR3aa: CSVEADTYEQYF
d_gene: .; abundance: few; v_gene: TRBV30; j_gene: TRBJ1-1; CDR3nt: TGTGCCTGGAGTGTAAGGACGAACACTGAAGCTTTCTTT; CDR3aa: CAWSVRTNTEAFF
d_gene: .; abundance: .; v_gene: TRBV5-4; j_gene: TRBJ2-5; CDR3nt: TGTGCCAGCAGCTCCATCTTGGCCCAAGAGACCCAGTACTTC; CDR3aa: CASSSILAQETQYF
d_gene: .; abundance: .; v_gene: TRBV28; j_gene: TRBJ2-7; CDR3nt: TGTGCCCGCAGTTCACCCAGGAGGGCGCTCTACGAGCAGTACTTC; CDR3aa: CARSSPRRALYEQYF
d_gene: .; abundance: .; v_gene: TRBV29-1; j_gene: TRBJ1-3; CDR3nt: TGCAGCGCGGCCGAGGGATCTGGAAACACCATATATTTT; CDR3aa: CSAAEGSGNTIYF
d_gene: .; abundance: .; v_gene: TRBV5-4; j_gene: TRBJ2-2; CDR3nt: TGTGCCAGCAGCCCGACTAGTAATGAGGTGTCCGGGGAGCTGTTTTTT; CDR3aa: CASSPTSNEVSGELFF
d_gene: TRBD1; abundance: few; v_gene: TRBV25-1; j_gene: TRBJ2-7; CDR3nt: TGTGCCAGCAGTGTGCCAGGGGGCTACGAGCAGTACTTC; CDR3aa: CASSVPGGYEQYF
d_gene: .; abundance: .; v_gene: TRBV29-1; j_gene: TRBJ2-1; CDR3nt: TGCAGCGCCCTTACATCCTACAATGAGCAGTTCTTC; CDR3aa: CSALTSYNEQFF
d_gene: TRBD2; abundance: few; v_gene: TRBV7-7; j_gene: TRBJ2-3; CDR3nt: TGTGCCAGCAGCCTGACCCCCCCGGGACTAGCGGGGGATACGCAGTATTTT; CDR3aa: CASSLTPPGLAGDTQYF
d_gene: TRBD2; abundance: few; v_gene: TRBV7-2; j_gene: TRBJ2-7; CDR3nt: TGTGCCAGCAGCCGTATAGCGGGGGGAGCCTACGAGCAGTACTTC; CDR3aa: CASSRIAGGAYEQYF
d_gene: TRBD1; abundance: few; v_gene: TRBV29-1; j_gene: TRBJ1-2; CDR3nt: TGCAGCGTGGCACAGGGGGCGCAAGGCTACACCTTC; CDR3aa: CSVAQGAQGYTF
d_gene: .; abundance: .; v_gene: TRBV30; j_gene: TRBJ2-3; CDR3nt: TGTGCCTGGACGGAGTTCAGGGATACGCAGTATTTT; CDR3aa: CAWTEFRDTQYF
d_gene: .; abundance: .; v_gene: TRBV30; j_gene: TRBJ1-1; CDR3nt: TGTGCCTGGAGTGACAGGAACACTGAAGCTTTCTTT; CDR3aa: CAWSDRNTEAFF
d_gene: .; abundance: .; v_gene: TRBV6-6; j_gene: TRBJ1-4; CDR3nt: TGTGCCAGCGGTACATCTGAAAAACTGTTTTTT; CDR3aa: CASGTSEKLFF
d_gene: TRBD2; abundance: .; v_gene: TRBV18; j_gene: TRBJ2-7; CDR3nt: TGTGCCAGCTCACCAGCTAGCGGTTACGAGCAGTACTTC; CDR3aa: CASSPASGYEQYF
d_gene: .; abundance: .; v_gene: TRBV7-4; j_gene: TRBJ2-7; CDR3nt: TGTGCCAGCAGCTTAGTACAGCACCACGAGCAGTACTTC; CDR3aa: CASSLVQHHEQYF
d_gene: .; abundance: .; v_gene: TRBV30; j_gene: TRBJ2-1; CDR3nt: TGTGCCTGGAGTCCACCGACGGGACGATACAATGAGCAGTTCTTC; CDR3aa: CAWSPPTGRYNEQFF